These 5 T cell receptor beta chains originate from one sample sequenced in a study of T cells in Graves' hyperthyroidism and ophthalmopathy. TCR beta CDR3 region amplification was performed from RNA transcripts. With the HTBI primer set, the TCR CDR3 went through a first round of RT-PCR. MiXCR, applied by TCRdb to the multiplex PCR reads, yields one record per CDR3 protein. This table holds fewer than 650,000 distinct CDR3 sequences, around 15% found once. The sequenced sample consisted of blood. The source of these receptors is a woman aged 40 to 55 with Graves' hyperthyroidism.

This chain connects TRBV5-1 to TRBJ2-3, with 7 positions matching TRBD1. Germline values: CDR1 SGHRS, CDR2 YFSETQ. The CDR3 sequence is 15 residues long. The J segment lost 0 bases and the V segment lost 4 bases, leaving 5 bases of the junction unmatched. CDR3 amino acids: CASSPGTVSTDTQYF. Written as DNA, the CDR3 is TGCGCCAGCAGCCCCGGGACAGTAAGCACAGATACGCAGTATTTT. The full variable domain, rest sourced from reference TRBV5-1 and TRBJ2-3, is KAGVTQTPRYLIKTRGQQVTLSCSPISGHRSVSWYQQTPGQGLQFLFEYFSETQRNKGNFPGRFSGRQFSNSRSEMNVSTLELGDSALYLCASSPGTVSTDTQYFGPGTRLTVL.

This clonotype was detected a few times. This chain joins TRBV12-3 or TRBV12-4 and TRBJ1-2, with TRBD1 matching 7 bases. This CDR3 region has 15 residues. The J segment lost 6 bases and the V segment lost 2 bases, leaving 9 bases of the junction unmatched. Here the CDR3 DNA reads TGTGCCAGCAGTTTATTGGGACAGCGGAGTGATGGCTACACCTTC. Translated, it gives CASSLLGQRSDGYTF.

The V and J genes are TRBV5-1 and TRBJ1-4; 8 bases line up with TRBD1. V trimming: 4 bases; J trimming: 0 bases; junction bases outside the gene matches: 5. The CDR3 runs 16 residues. Per the germline V gene, CDR1 is SGHRS and CDR2 is YFSETQ. The CDR3 coding sequence is TGCGCCAGCAGCCTACAGGGGGGCACAACTAATGAAAAACTGTTTTTT. Protein product: CASSLQGGTTNEKLFF.

A few counts support this clonotype. V and J are TRBV2 and TRBJ2-1; D uncertain. Trimming took off 6 bases at V and 2 bases at J, with 5 bases between the two ends. The CDR3 spans 12 residues. Germline CDR1 reads SNHLY; CDR2 reads FYNNEI. This chain's CDR3 is CASRTTYNEQFF. The CDR3 DNA reads as TGTGCCAGCAGGACAACCTACAATGAGCAGTTCTTC.

Of note for this clonotype: A much larger clone lies one base from this, so it may be a read error. The chain joins TRBV29-1 to TRBJ2-3; 10 nucleotides match TRBD2. The junction had 11 bases not matched to a gene; V was cut back by 5 bases and J by 3 bases. Germline loops: CDR1 SQVTM, CDR2 ANQGSEA. This CDR3 has 16 amino acids. For the CDR3, the DNA is TGCAGCGTTAGATACTTGAGCGGGAGGGATACAGATACGCAGTATTTT. Translation: CSVRYLSGRDTDTQYF.